The T cell receptor beta chain described here comes from a study of memory CD4+ T cells and cytomegalovirus serostatus. Germline CDR1 reads LNHNV; CDR2 reads YYDKDF (reference sequence). There are 15 residues in the CDR3. V lost 0 bases, J lost 3 bases, and 1 base stayed unmatched. Worth noting for this clone: Its matching antigen is unknown.

The sort gate was single viable CD3+CD4+CD8-CD45RO+ cells for memory CD4+ T cells. Serostatus was set by detecting CMV pp150, pp28, p38, p52 IgG. Positive selection with CD4 microbeads enriched total CD4+ T cells. Study-level results: Each of 65 to 75 CMV-associated TCRbeta sequences occurred in one to five individuals.

Original handling: Out-of-frame sequences were removed, leaving 2 million to 2.5 million distinct TCRbeta sequences. Method: immunoSEQ multiplex PCR; TCRdb's copy keeps in-frame clones and lacks some. That table gives V, J and clone size, and the DNA gave D and trimming. Altogether 55,000 or so clones are present, 80% being singletons, with the ten largest covering about 1.3%. The receptor was isolated from an adult in good health and CMV-seropositive. The chain carries TRBV15 and TRBJ2-5, with 10 bases matching TRBD2. Source material: memory CD4+ T cells from blood. CDR3 sequence: CATSRDLAGEETQYF. The CDR3 nucleotides read TGTGCCACCAGCAGAGATCTAGCGGGGGAAGAGACCCAGTACTTC.